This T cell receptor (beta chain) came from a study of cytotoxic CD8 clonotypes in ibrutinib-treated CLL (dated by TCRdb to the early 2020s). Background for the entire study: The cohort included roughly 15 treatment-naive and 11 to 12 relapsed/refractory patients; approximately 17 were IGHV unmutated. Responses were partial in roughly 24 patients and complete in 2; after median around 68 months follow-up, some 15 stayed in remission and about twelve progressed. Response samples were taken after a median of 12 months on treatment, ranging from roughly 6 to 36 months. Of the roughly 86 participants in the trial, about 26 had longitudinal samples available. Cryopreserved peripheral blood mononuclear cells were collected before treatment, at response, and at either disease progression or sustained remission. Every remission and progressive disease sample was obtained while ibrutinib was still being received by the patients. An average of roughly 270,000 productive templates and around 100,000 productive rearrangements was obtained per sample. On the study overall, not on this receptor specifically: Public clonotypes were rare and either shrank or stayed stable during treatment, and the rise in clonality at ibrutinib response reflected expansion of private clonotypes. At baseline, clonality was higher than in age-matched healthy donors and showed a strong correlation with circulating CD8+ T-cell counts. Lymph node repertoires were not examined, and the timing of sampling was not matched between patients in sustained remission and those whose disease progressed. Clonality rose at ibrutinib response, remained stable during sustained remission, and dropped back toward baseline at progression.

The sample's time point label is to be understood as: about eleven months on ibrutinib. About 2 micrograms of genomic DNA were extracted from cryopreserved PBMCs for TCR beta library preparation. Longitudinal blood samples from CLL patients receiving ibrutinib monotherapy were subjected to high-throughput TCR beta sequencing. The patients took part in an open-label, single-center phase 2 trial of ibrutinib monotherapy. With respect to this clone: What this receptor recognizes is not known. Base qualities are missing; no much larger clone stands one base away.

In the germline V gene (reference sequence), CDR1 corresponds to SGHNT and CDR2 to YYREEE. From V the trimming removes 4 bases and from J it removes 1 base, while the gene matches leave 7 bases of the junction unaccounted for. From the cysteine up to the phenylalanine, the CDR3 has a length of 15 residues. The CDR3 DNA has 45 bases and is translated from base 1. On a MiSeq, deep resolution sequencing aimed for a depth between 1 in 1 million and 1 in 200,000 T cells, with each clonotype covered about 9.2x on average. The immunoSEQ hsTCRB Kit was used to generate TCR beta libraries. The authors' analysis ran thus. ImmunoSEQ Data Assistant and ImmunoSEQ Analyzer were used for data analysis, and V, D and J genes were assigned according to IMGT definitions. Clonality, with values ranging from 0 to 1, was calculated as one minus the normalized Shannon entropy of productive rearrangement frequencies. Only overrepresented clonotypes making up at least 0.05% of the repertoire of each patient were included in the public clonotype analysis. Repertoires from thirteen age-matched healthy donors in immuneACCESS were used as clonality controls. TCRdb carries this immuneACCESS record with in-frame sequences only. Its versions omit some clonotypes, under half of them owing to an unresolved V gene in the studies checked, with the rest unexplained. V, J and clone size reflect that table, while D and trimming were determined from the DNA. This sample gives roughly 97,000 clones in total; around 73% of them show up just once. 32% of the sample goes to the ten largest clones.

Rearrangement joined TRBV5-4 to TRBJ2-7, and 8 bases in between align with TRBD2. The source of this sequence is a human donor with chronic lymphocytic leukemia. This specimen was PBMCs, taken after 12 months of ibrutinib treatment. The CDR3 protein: CASSQKAGESYEQYF. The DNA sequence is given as TGTGCCAGCAGCCAGAAAGCGGGGGAGTCCTACGAGCAGTACTTC.